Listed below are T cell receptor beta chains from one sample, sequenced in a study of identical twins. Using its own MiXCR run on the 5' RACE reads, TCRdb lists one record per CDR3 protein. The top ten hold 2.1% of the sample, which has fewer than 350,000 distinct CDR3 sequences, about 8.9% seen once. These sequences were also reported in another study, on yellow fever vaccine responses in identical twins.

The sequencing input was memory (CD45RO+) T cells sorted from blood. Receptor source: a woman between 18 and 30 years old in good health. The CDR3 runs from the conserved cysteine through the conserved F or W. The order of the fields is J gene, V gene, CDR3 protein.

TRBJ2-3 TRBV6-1 CASIGGDTNTQYF
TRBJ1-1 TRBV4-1 CASRSGQGATTEAFF
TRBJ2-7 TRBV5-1 CASSPRRSGTYEQYF
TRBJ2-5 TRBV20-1 CSATLSRSWGETQYF
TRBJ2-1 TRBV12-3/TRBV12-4 CAICLTSGTYSSYNEQFF
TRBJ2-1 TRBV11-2 CASSPTSGFYNEQFF
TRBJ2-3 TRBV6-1 CASSEVSGGPTDTQYF
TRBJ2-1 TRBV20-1 CSAQDFAYNEQFF
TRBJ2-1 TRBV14 CASSQPPGGRIVNEQFF
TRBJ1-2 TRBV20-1 CSASEPANYGYTF
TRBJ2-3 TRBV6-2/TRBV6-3 CASSSPAGLAGTQYF
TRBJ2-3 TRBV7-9 CASSQDRGTDTQYF
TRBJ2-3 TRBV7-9 CASSPIKGTDTQYF
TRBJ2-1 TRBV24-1 CATFYLPKASGGKSSYNEQFF
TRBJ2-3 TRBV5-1 CASSLEGSGGPSTDTQYF
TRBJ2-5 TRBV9 CASSVDPGGETQYF
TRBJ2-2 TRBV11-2 CASSFSWERNTGELFF
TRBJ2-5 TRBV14 CASSQEGSGNYQETQYF